What follows are 2 T cell receptor beta chains derived from one specimen sequenced in a study of T cell responses to AZD1222 COVID-19 vaccine. Data came from immunoSEQ multiplex PCR; TCRdb stores just in-frame clones and leaves some out. The data hold around 58,000 clones, with 80% to 90% observed a single time. This material consisted of peripheral blood, taken 28 days after the second AZD1222 dose. These receptors all come from an adult who received the AZD1222 COVID-19 vaccine.

V is TRBV7-8 and J is TRBJ2-3; no definite D call. CDR3 length equals 14 residues. The germline V gene encodes CDR1 SGHVS and CDR2 FQNEAQ. Trimming pared 1 base from V and 5 bases from J, leaving 10 bases between. CDR3 sequence reads: CASSLVGMGDTQYF. Written as DNA, the CDR3 is TGTGCCAGCAGCTTAGTGGGGATGGGAGATACGCAGTATTTT.

The V gene is TRBV2, the J gene TRBJ2-7; 8 positions agree with TRBD1. The CDR3 is 14 amino acids. The V segment lost 4 bases and the J segment 4 bases; nucleotides outside the gene matches: 6. In germline, CDR1 is SNHLY, CDR2 FYNNEI. CDR3 region: CASSALDRAYEQYF. The DNA of the CDR3 is TGTGCCAGCAGTGCCCTGGACAGGGCGTACGAGCAGTACTTC.